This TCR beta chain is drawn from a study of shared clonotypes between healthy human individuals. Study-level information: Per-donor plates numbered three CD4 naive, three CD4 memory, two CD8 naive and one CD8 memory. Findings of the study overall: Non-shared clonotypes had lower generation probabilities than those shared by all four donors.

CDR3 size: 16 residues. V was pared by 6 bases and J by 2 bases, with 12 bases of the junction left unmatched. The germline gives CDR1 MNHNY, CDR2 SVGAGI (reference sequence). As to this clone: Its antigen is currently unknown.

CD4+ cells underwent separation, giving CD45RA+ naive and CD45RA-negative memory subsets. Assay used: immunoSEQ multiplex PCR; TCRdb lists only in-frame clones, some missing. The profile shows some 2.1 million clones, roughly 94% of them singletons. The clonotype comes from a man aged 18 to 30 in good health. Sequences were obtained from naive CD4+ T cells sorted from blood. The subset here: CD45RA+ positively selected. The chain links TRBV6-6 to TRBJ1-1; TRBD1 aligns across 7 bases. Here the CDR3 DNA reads TGTGCCAGCAGCGACGGGATCAGGGGGGCAAACACTGAAGCTTTCTTT. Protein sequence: CASSDGIRGANTEAFF.